This is a list of T cell receptor beta chains from one sample in a study of blood T cells in healthy people across ages. One entry per CDR3 protein results from TCRdb running MiXCR on the 5' RACE reads. The sample has around 1.5 million distinct CDR3 sequences, 34% seen once. The sequenced sample consisted of blood. Receptors were obtained from a woman younger than 45 in good health. CDR3s leave out the opening cysteine and the closing phenylalanine or tryptophan.

>TRBV7-3|TRBJ2-7
ALPAATSGEQY
>TRBV29-1|TRBJ1-1
SVVLTGAAF
>TRBV20-1|TRBJ2-1
SARDTGGRPF
>TRBV5-1|TRBJ1-2
ASSTGKGGYT
>TRBV20-1|TRBJ2-3
SAYDRGPPDTQY
>TRBV10-3|TRBJ1-1
AISEDGEANTEAF
>TRBV29-1|TRBJ1-2
SVVRDGGNYGYT
>TRBV28|TRBJ2-7
ASSGLAAYEQY
>TRBV4-2|TRBJ1-1
ASSPGGGGDTEAF
>TRBV15|TRBJ1-1
ATSGAGHTEAF
>TRBV27|TRBJ2-1
ASSEFHRGYNEQF
>TRBV12-3/TRBV12-4|TRBJ2-7
ASSDGTFYEQY
>TRBV4-1|TRBJ1-2
ASSQDRLETIIDPGYT
>TRBV28|TRBJ2-3
ASRQGLGTDTQY
>TRBV24-1|TRBJ2-3
ATRRSSTDTQY
>TRBV7-2|TRBJ2-1
ASSLANPGEQF
>TRBV13|TRBJ2-1
ASSPRGGLSREQF
>TRBV2|TRBJ2-1
ARKSDRGRYNEQF
>TRBV4-1|TRBJ1-2
ASSRVDRGYT
>TRBV7-9|TRBJ1-4
ASSPGEATNEKLF
>TRBV5-1|TRBJ2-7
ASSLPRGDPGNEQY
>TRBV28|TRBJ2-7
ASLDRGSYEQY
>TRBV10-2|TRBJ2-3
ASGGLAEYTDTQY
>TRBV5-1|TRBJ1-1
ASSLDEDRRREAF
>TRBV20-1|TRBJ2-7
SATTGDTTYEQY
>TRBV3-1|NA
ASSLRAGIRSEQY
>TRBV4-1|TRBJ2-3
ASSQGLAGVFKTDAQY
>TRBV20-1|NA
SASPHYEQY
>TRBV20-1|TRBJ2-7
SASLKPGAYEQY
>TRBV5-1|TRBJ2-1
ASSLVDWVGGKQF
>TRBV6-6|TRBJ2-2
ASALDSSNTGELF
>TRBV27|TRBJ2-7
ASSTGLAGGYEQY
>TRBV20-1|TRBJ2-3
SPKRTSGDVDTQY
>TRBV5-4|TRBJ1-6
ASSDSSSYNSPLH
>TRBV2|TRBJ2-1
ASIGGRGRSNEQF
>TRBV3-1|TRBJ2-1
ASSQEASRWF
>TRBV30|TRBJ2-5
AWSGGFQTLQETQY
>TRBV27|TRBJ1-1
ASSLGQGVWNTEAF
>TRBV28|TRBJ2-7
ASSSPQGAGPGSYEQY
>TRBV29-1|TRBJ2-3
SVEEDYSTDTQY
>TRBV7-9|TRBJ2-3
ASSLTAEPGTRSYTQY
>TRBV24-1|TRBJ2-1
ATSDQTSGIFNEQF
>TRBV20-1|TRBJ2-7
SVLGPRTYEQY
>TRBV7-2|TRBJ2-7
ASSLEGGWNEQY
>TRBV29-1|TRBJ1-2
SVEGQGGGYT
>TRBV3-1|TRBJ2-5
ASSPRGAGSVLWQETQY
>TRBV5-1|TRBJ1-5
ASSSGLTGGNQPQH
>TRBV7-9|TRBJ2-1
ASSDGQGAHNEQF
>TRBV20-1|TRBJ1-6
SASPQLFYNSPLH
>TRBV3-1|TRBJ2-5
ASSQVVSGGDQETQY
>TRBV6-6|TRBJ2-3
ASTREIGTDTQY
>TRBV7-2|TRBJ2-7
ASTEVGGPYEQY
>TRBV10-3|TRBJ1-5
AISDDRGNQPQH